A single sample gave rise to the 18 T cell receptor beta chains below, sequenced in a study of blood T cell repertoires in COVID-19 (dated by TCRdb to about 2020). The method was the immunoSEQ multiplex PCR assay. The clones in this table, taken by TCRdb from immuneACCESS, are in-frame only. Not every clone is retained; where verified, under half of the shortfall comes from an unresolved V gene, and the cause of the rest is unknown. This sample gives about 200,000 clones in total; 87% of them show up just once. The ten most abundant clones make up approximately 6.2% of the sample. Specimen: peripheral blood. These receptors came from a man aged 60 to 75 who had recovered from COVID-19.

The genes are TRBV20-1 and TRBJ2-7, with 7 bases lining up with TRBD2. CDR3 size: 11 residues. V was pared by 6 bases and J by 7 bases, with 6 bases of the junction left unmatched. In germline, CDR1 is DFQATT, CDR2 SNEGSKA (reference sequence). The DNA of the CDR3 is TGCAGTGCCTCGGGAGGAGGTGAGCAGTACTTC. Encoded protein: CSASGGGEQYF.

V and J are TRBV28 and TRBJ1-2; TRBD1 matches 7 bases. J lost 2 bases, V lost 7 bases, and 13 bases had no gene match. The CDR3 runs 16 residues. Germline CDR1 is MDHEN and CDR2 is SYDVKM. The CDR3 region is CASNRPSGQLNYGYTF. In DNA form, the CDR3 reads TGTGCCAGCAATCGCCCCTCGGGACAGCTGAACTATGGCTACACCTTC.

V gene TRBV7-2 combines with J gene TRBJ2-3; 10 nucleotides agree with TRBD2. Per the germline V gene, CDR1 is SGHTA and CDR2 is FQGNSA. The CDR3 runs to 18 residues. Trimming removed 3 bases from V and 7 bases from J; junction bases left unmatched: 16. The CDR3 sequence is CASSFSSGGPDGGYTQYF. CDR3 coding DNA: TGTGCCAGCAGCTTCAGTAGCGGGGGGCCCGACGGGGGATATACGCAGTATTTT. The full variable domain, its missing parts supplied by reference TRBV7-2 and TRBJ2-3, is GAGVSQSPSNKVTEKGKDVELRCDPISGHTALYWYRQSLGQGLEFLIYFQGNSAPDKSGLPSDRFSAERTGGSVSTLTIQRTQQEDSAVYLCASSFSSGGPDGGYTQYFGPGTRLTVL.

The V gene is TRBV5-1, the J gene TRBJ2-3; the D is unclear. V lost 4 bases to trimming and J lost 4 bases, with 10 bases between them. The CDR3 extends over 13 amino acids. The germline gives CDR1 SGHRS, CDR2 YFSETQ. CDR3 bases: TGCGCCAGCAGCCTCCAGCAGGCAGATACGCAGTATTTT. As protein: CASSLQQADTQYF.

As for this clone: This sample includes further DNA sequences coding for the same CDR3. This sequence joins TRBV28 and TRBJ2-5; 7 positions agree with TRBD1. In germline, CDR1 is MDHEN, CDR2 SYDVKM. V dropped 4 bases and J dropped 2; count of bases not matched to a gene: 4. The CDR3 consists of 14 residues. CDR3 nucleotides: TGTGCCAGCAGTTCCCCGGACAGGCAAGAGACCCAGTACTTC. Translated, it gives CASSSPDRQETQYF.

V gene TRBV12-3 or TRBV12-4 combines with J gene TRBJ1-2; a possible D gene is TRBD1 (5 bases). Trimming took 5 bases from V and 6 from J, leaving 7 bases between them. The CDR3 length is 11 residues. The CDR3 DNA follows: TGTGCCAGCAGTGCAGGGAATGGCTACACCTTC. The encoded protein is CASSAGNGYTF.

CDR3 bases: TGTGCCAGCAGCCTGACAGGGCCTGAGCAGTTCTTC. Translated: CASSLTGPEQFF. The chain uses TRBV6-2 or TRBV6-3 and TRBJ2-1; 7 bases are shared with TRBD1. Germline trimming cut 6 bases from V and 9 bases from J; bases unmatched to any gene: 5. The germline V gene has CDR1 MNHEY and CDR2 SVGEGT. CDR3 size: 12 residues.

The CDR3 here is CASSPPPATNEKLFF. CDR3 in DNA: TGTGCCAGCAGCCCCCCTCCCGCAACTAATGAAAAACTGTTTTTT. The chain has TRBV7-8 and TRBJ1-4; no reliable D call. The V end was cut by 5 bases, the J end by 0 bases, with 10 bases between. Germline CDR1 is SGHVS and CDR2 is FQNEAQ. This CDR3 contains 15 residues.

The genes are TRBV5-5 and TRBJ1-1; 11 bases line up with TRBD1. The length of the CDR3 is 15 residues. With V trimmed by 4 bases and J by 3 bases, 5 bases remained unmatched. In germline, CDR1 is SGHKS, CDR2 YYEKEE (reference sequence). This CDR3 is CASSVGTGGHTEAFF. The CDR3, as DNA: TGTGCCAGCAGCGTTGGGACAGGGGGACACACTGAAGCTTTCTTT.

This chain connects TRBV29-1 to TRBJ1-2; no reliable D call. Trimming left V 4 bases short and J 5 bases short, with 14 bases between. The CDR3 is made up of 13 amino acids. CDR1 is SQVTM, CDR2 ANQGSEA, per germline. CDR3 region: CSVGFSSWYGYTF. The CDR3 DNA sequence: TGCAGCGTTGGGTTTAGTTCCTGGTATGGCTACACCTTC.

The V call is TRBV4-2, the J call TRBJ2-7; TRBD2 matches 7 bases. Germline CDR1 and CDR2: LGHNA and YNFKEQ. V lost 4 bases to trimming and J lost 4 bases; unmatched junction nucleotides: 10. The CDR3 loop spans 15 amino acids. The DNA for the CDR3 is TGTGCCAGCAGCCCCTTAGAGGGAGGGCGGTACGAGCAGTACTTC. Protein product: CASSPLEGGRYEQYF.

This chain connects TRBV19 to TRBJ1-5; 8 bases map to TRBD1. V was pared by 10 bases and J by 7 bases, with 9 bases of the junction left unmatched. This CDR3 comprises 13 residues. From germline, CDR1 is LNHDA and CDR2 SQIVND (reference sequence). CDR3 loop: CATMTGDYQPQHF. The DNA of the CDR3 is TGTGCCACAATGACAGGGGATTACCAGCCCCAGCATTTT.

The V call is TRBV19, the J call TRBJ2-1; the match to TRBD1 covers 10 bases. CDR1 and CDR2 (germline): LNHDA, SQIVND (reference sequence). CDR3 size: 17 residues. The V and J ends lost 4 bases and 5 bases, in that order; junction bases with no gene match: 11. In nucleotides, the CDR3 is TGTGCCAGTAGTAAACCTTCCGGGACAGGGGTCGACAATGAGCAGTTCTTC. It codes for CASSKPSGTGVDNEQFF.

DNA of the CDR3: TGTGCCAGCAGCTTCCAAGCGTCGGTCGGGGAGCTGTTTTTT. This gives the protein CASSFQASVGELFF. The J gene is TRBJ2-2, the V gene TRBV11-2, with unresolved D. CDR1 is SGHAT and CDR2 is FQNNGV in the germline V gene. The CDR3 length is 14 residues. Trimming pared 3 bases from V and 7 bases from J, leaving 12 bases between. The full variable domain, with the rest looked up from reference TRBV11-2 and TRBJ2-2, is EAGVAQSPRYKIIEKRQSVAFWCNPISGHATLYWYQQILGQGPKLLIQFQNNGVVDDSQLPKDRFSAERLKGVDSTLKIQPAKLEDSAVYLCASSFQASVGELFFGEGSRLTVL.

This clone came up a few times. CDR3 sequence reads: CASTLRGNRGTQYF. In DNA form, the CDR3 reads TGTGCCAGCACCCTAAGGGGGAATCGGGGGACCCAGTACTTC. The chain carries TRBV12-1 and TRBJ2-5; the table calls TRBD1, which could not be checked here. TRBV12-1 is marked as a pseudogene. There are 14 residues in the CDR3.

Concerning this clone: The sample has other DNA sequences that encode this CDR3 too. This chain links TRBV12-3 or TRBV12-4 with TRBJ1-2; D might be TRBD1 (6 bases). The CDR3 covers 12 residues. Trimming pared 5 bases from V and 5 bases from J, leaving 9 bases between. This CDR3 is CASSLQGYGYTF. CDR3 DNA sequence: TGTGCCAGCAGTCTTCAGGGGTATGGCTACACCTTC.

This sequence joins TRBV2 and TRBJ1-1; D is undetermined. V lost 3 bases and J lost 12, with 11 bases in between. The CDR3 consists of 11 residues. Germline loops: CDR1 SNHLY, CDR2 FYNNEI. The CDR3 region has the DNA TGTGCCAGCAGTGATCGTGAGTTTCCTTTCTTT. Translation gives CASSDREFPFF. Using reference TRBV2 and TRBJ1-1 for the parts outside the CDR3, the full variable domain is EPEVTQTPSHQVTQMGQEVILRCVPISNHLYFYWYRQILGQKVEFLVSFYNNEISEKSEIFDDQFSVERPDGSNFTLKIRSTKLEDSAMYFCASSDREFPFFGQGTRLTVV.

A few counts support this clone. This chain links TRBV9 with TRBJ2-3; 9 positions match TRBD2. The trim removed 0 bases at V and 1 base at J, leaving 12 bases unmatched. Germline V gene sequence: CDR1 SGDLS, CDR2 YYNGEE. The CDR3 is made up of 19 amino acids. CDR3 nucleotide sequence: TGTGCCAGCAGCGTAGCTACGTTGGGGCGGGAGGGCCGCACAGATACGCAGTATTTT. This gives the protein CASSVATLGREGRTDTQYF.